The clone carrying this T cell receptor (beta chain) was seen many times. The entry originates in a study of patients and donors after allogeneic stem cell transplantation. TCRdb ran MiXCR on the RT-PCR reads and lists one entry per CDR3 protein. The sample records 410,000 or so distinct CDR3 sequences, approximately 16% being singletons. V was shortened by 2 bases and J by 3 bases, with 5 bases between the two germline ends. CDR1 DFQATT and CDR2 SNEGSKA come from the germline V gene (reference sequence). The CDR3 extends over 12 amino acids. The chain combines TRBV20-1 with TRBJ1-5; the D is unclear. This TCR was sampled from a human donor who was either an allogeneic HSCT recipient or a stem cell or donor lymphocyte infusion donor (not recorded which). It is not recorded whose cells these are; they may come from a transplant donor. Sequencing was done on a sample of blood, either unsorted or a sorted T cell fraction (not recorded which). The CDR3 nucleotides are TGCAGTGCTAGAACCCACAATCAGCCCCAGCATTTT. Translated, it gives CSARTHNQPQHF.